This entry lists 26 T cell receptor beta chains sequenced from one sample in a study of T cell changes during pregnancy in multiple sclerosis. Only in-frame clones appear in the TCRdb table, and some are missing; sequencing was by immunoSEQ multiplex PCR. The sample lists roughly 40,000 clones, around 93% occurring once. The sequencing used CD4+ T cells from peripheral blood mononuclear cells, collected before pregnancy. The receptors were sampled from a female donor with multiple sclerosis, enrolled in a pregnancy study.

The rearrangement uses TRBV11-2 and TRBJ1-1, with 10 bases aligning to TRBD1. V shed 5 bases and J 5 bases; nucleotides not matched to a gene: 8. The CDR3 contains 15 residues. CDR1 is SGHAT and CDR2 is FQNNGV in the germline V gene. The CDR3 loop reads CASSGDRGPGTEAFF. Here the CDR3 DNA reads TGTGCCAGCAGCGGAGACAGGGGGCCGGGTACTGAAGCTTTCTTT.

The J gene is TRBJ2-2, the V gene TRBV7-9; TRBD1 might be the D (6 bases). The CDR3 extends over 13 amino acids. In germline, CDR1 is SEHNR, CDR2 FQNEAQ (reference sequence). Deletions cut 6 bases from V and 5 bases from J, with 10 bases between. CDR3 DNA: TGTGCCAGCAGACAGGGAATAACCGGGGAGCTGTTTTTT. Its translation is CASRQGITGELFF.

The chain couples TRBV5-4 to TRBJ2-5, with no clear D. The CDR3 is 15 amino acids. Per the germline V gene, CDR1 is SGHNT and CDR2 is YYREEE (reference sequence). V lost 3 bases, J lost 2 bases, and 14 bases lay in between. This CDR3 reads CASSSGVTEQETQYF. For the CDR3, the DNA is TGTGCCAGCAGCTCTGGAGTGACGGAGCAAGAGACCCAGTACTTC.

The chain is built from TRBV7-7 and TRBJ1-1; no clear D gene. V was trimmed by 3 bases and J by 0 bases, leaving 5 bases between them. Germline values: CDR1 SSHAT, CDR2 FNYEAQ (reference sequence). The CDR3 extends over 13 amino acids. In DNA form, the CDR3 reads TGTGCCAGCAGCTTGACAATGAACACTGAAGCTTTCTTT. It yields the protein CASSLTMNTEAFF.

The chain recombines TRBV29-1 with TRBJ1-2; TRBD1 is a possible D gene (6 bases). The CDR3 totals 12 residues. Germline values: CDR1 SQVTM, CDR2 ANQGSEA. Trimming shortened V by 7 bases and J by 4 bases, and 13 bases separated the two germline ends. CDR3 bases: TGCAGCGCACGGACAGAGGGCTATGGCTACACCTTC. It yields the protein CSARTEGYGYTF.

This chain connects TRBV5-6 to TRBJ2-3, with TRBD2 matching 12 bases. The CDR3 is 17 amino acids. Losses at the gene ends were 0 bases for V and 6 bases for J; bases not matched to a gene: 8. Germline CDR1 and CDR2: SGHDT and YYEEEE. DNA of the CDR3: TGTGCCAGCAGCTTGGACCTAGCGGGGGGGCTACGGGATACGCAGTATTTT. Protein: CASSLDLAGGLRDTQYF.

This sequence joins TRBV30 and TRBJ1-4, with D unresolved. The CDR3 runs 13 residues. Trimming pared 0 bases from V and 8 bases from J, leaving 10 bases between. From germline, CDR1 is GTSNPN and CDR2 SVGIG (reference sequence). The chain's CDR3 is CAWSVGKGEKLFF. The CDR3 DNA sequence: TGTGCCTGGAGTGTCGGGAAAGGGGAAAAACTGTTTTTT.

This sequence joins TRBV29-1 and TRBJ1-2, with 7 bases identical to TRBD1. The CDR3 length is 14 residues. V was clipped by 4 bases and J by 4 bases; unmatched bases: 9. The germline CDR1 and CDR2 sequences are SQVTM and ANQGSEA. The CDR3 nucleotides read TGCAGCGTTGTGGAGGGGGCGCAAGGCTATGGCTACACCTTC. It codes for CSVVEGAQGYGYTF.

This chain uses TRBV7-3 with TRBJ2-5; a weak D match, TRBD2 (5 bases). The length of the CDR3 is 15 residues. V was pared by 2 bases and J by 7 bases, with 17 bases between. CDR1 and CDR2 (germline): SGHTA, FQGTGA. The CDR3 DNA reads TGTGCCAGCAGCTTATCGGGTAACGGGGTCGGGACCCAGTACTTC. This sequence encodes CASSLSGNGVGTQYF.

This rearrangement joins TRBV7-3 to TRBJ2-1, with 14 positions matching TRBD2. CDR1 is SGHTA, CDR2 FQGTGA, per germline. Trimming at V came to 2 bases and at J to 8 bases, leaving 5 bases not matched to a gene. There are 16 residues in the CDR3. In DNA form, the CDR3 reads TGTGCCAGCAGCTTAGCGAAGACTAGCGGGAGGGATGAGCAGTTCTTC. It specifies CASSLAKTSGRDEQFF. The entire variable domain, with the rest obtained from reference TRBV7-3 and TRBJ2-1, is as follows: GAGVSQTPSNKVTEKGKYVELRCDPISGHTALYWYRQSLGQGPEFLIYFQGTGAADDSGLPNDRFFAVRPEGSVSTLKIQRTERGDSAVYLCASSLAKTSGRDEQFFGPGTRLTVL.

The gene calls are TRBV11-2 and TRBJ1-2; unclear D gene. V was clipped by 4 bases and J by 8 bases, with 20 bases between them. Germline V gene data show CDR1 as SGHAT and CDR2 as FQNNGV. The CDR3 spans 15 residues. The CDR3 sequence is CASSYNSGIRGGYTF. The CDR3 DNA sequence: TGTGCCAGCAGCTATAACTCCGGGATCCGCGGAGGCTACACCTTC.

The chain is built from TRBV9 and TRBJ1-1; D not resolved. Germline V gene sequence: CDR1 SGDLS, CDR2 YYNGEE. Trimming stripped 2 bases from V and 4 bases from J, with 9 bases between. The CDR3 is 13 residues long. CDR3 protein: CASSVGSTTEAFF. The CDR3 DNA is TGTGCCAGCAGCGTGGGGAGTACCACTGAAGCTTTCTTT.

J is TRBJ2-1 and V is TRBV11-3; 8 nucleotides line up with TRBD2. The trim removed 5 bases at V and 7 bases at J, leaving 10 bases unmatched. CDR1 and CDR2 from the germline V gene are SGHNT and YENEEA. The CDR3 is 15 residues long. CDR3: CASSLLGGGQNEQFF. In DNA, the CDR3 is TGTGCCAGCAGCCTGCTCGGGGGGGGGCAAAATGAGCAGTTCTTC.

The CDR3 spells CASSPLSQAGNSPLHF. CDR3 DNA sequence: TGTGCCAGCTCACCACTATCACAGGCTGGTAATTCACCCCTCCACTTT. V is TRBV18 and J is TRBJ1-6; D might be TRBD1 (5 bases). Germline V gene lookup returns CDR1 KGHSH and CDR2 LQKENI. V shed 1 base and J shed 6 bases, with 13 bases lying between them. The CDR3 runs 16 residues.

V and J are TRBV5-1 and TRBJ1-1, with D possibly being TRBD1 (5 bases). CDR1 and CDR2 (germline): SGHRS, YFSETQ. The CDR3 is made up of 14 amino acids. Trimming removed 0 bases from V and 7 bases from J, with 13 bases in between. The CDR3 protein is CASSLGGRANEAFF. The CDR3 nucleotides are TGCGCCAGCAGCTTGGGGGGCAGGGCAAATGAAGCTTTCTTT. Based on the CDR3 plus reference TRBV5-1 and TRBJ1-1, the full variable domain is KAGVTQTPRYLIKTRGQQVTLSCSPISGHRSVSWYQQTPGQGLQFLFEYFSETQRNKGNFPGRFSGRQFSNSRSEMNVSTLELGDSALYLCASSLGGRANEAFFGQGTRLTVV.

In the case of this clone: The same CDR3 also results from other DNA sequences found in this sample. The rearrangement links TRBV29-1 to TRBJ1-6; 8 bases align to TRBD1. Germline assignment: CDR1 SQVTM and CDR2 ANQGSEA. The CDR3 sequence is 13 residues long. V lost 4 bases to trimming and J lost 7 bases; unmatched junction nucleotides: 3. CDR3 DNA sequence: TGCAGCGTTGGACAGGGGCTAAATTCACCCCTCCACTTT. Translated: CSVGQGLNSPLHF.

The chain carries TRBV7-2 and TRBJ1-6; D is perhaps TRBD1 (6 bases). This CDR3 has 13 residues. The germline V gene has CDR1 SGHTA and CDR2 FQGNSA. Trimming took off 3 bases at V and 9 bases at J, with 9 bases between the two ends. This CDR3 is CASSFRQVSPLHF. In nucleotides, the CDR3 is TGTGCCAGCAGCTTTAGACAGGTTTCACCCCTCCACTTT.

The rearrangement uses TRBV4-1 and TRBJ1-1; possible D gene TRBD1, 5 bases. Deletions cut 3 bases from V and 1 base from J, with 6 bases between. Germline CDR1 reads MGHRA; CDR2 reads YSYEKL. The CDR3 covers 13 residues. CDR3 sequence (DNA): TGCGCCAGCAGCCACGACAGGAACACTGAAGCTTTCTTT. This codes for CASSHDRNTEAFF.

Notes on this clone: Its ends do not fully match the called genes, so a read error is possible. J is TRBJ2-7 and V is TRBV4-1; 10 bases are a match to TRBD2. The V gene's germline CDR1 is MGHRA and CDR2 YSYEKL. The CDR3 is made up of 14 amino acids. The CDR3 loop is CTSSPGTSVYEQYF. The CDR3 DNA sequence: TGCACCAGCAGCCCCGGGACTAGCGTCTACGAGCAGTACTTC.

The chain has TRBV2 and TRBJ2-5; 8 bases agree with TRBD2. Germline trimming cut 3 bases from V and 3 bases from J; bases unmatched to any gene: 9. Germline loops: CDR1 SNHLY, CDR2 FYNNEI. The CDR3 sequence is 16 residues long. CDR3 coding DNA: TGTGCCAGCAGTGATCGGAGTAGCGGGGACGAAGAGACCCAGTACTTC. Amino acid sequence: CASSDRSSGDEETQYF.

This clone was found once. The chain is built from TRBV7-2 and TRBJ1-1, with no clear D. This CDR3 has 13 amino acids. Between the trimmed V and J ends, which lost 4 bases and 0 bases, there was a span of 6 bases. Germline CDR1 reads SGHTA; CDR2 reads FQGNSA. As DNA, the CDR3 is TGTGCCAGCAGCTCCGGTGTGAACACTGAAGCTTTCTTT. Protein product: CASSSGVNTEAFF.

This clone is a singleton in its sample. The chain is built from TRBV15 and TRBJ2-5, with 7 bases matching TRBD1. This CDR3 spans 14 amino acids. CDR1 is LNHNV, CDR2 YYDKDF, per germline (reference sequence). Trimming removed 0 bases from V and 5 bases from J; junction bases left unmatched: 3. DNA for the CDR3: TGTGCCACCAGCAGAGACAGGGGGTATGAGACCCAGTACTTC. Its protein product is CATSRDRGYETQYF.

This clone was detected a few times. Other DNA sequences of this sample code for an identical CDR3. The CDR3 here is CASSQGQNTGELFF. CDR3 coding DNA: TGTGCCAGCAGCCAGGGACAAAACACCGGGGAGCTGTTTTTT. The chain employs TRBV4-2 and TRBJ2-2; tentative D call: TRBD1 (6 bases). The CDR3 spans 14 residues. V lost 3 bases to trimming and J lost 2 bases, with 7 bases between them. The germline gives CDR1 LGHNA, CDR2 YNFKEQ.

This clone has just one count. This chain uses TRBV6-5 with TRBJ2-5; 7 bases match TRBD1. The CDR3 has 14 amino acids. CDR1 is MNHEY and CDR2 is SVGAGI in the germline V gene. V shed 5 bases and J 7 bases; nucleotides not matched to a gene: 10. CDR3 nucleotides: TGTGCCAGCAGTGACAGGGCCCAGCAGGGGACCCAGTACTTC. It encodes CASSDRAQQGTQYF.

V is TRBV19 and J is TRBJ1-5; tentatively, D is TRBD1 (6 bases). The CDR3 loop spans 15 amino acids. Per germline, CDR1 LNHDA and CDR2 SQIVND (reference sequence). V lost 1 base and J 2 bases, leaving 9 bases between the germline ends. The CDR3 DNA reads TGTGCCAGTAGTATAGGGACAGTCGGCAATCAGCCCCAGCATTTT. This encodes CASSIGTVGNQPQHF. The whole variable domain, filled in from reference TRBV19 and TRBJ1-5, reads DGGITQSPKYLFRKEGQNVTLSCEQNLNHDAMYWYRQDPGQGLRLIYYSQIVNDFQKGDIAEGYSVSREKKESFPLTVTSAQKNPTAFYLCASSIGTVGNQPQHFGDGTRLSIL.

In its sample, this clone was seen a few times. The chain employs TRBV2 and TRBJ2-7; a weak D match, TRBD2 (6 bases). Between the trimmed V and J ends, which lost 5 bases and 0 bases, there was a span of 14 bases. The CDR3 totals 15 residues. The germline gives CDR1 SNHLY, CDR2 FYNNEI. CDR3: CASSYRRGASYEQYF. As DNA, the CDR3 is TGTGCCAGCAGTTATAGGAGGGGCGCCTCCTACGAGCAGTACTTC.